This TCR beta chain was captured by sequencing in a study of cytomegalovirus exposure and HLA in healthy donors (TCRdb year 2017). General notes on the study: An earlier analysis of more than 550 of the donors reported 276 Gb of sequence data and 117 million unique TCR beta sequences obtained from about 180 million T cells. To predict cytomegalovirus infection status, the study combined high-throughput TCR immunosequencing, statistical association of individual TCRs with disease status, and machine learning. The T cell repertoires of around 670 subjects were profiled by immunosequencing and related to cytomegalovirus serostatus. All discovery cohort repertoires had been generated using a single sequencing platform. HLA typing included class I and class II loci at four-digit resolution. Alongside the repertoire data, information on donor age, sex, ethnicity and CMV serostatus was compiled. A later genetic analysis took genome-wide SNP genotypes for about three fifths of the 666 donors and used that subset as a discovery cohort. In the later analysis, no new phenotypic data were used to find candidate immune exposures; instead, reliance was placed on TCR beta sequences and their occurrence across donors. Across roughly 420 genotyped donors of the cohort, an average of about 240,000 unique TCR beta nucleotide sequences per donor were sequenced, and 15% to 20% of those sequences were non-productive. Typing coverage varied by locus: about 620-630 donors for A, B, C, DRB1 and DQB1; some 520 for DQA1; some 610 for DPA1; 400 to 480 for DPB1. Of the roughly 400 genotyped donors, approximately 80% were placed in the genetic ancestry cluster associated with self-reported Caucasian donors. A few DR-DQ haplotypes were treated as single units for association and clustering because of strong linkage in the cohort. In addition to the first cohort of 666 subjects, a separate validation cohort of approximately 130 different subjects was used. To decide whether each TCR beta V gene segment behaved as functional or pseudogenic, an earlier analysis of fewer than 750 of the donors relied on high-throughput TCR beta sequencing. The aim of the study was to test whether cataloging public T cell receptors could identify signatures of past pathogen exposure. Around 300 gigabases of sequencing data and tens of millions of unique TCR sequences were included in an early release covering around 650 HLA-typed donors. In a later analysis, previously published TCR beta repertoires from about 670 donors were re-analyzed and high-resolution HLA genotyping was added so that TCR occurrence patterns could be studied.

Paper-wide results and their limitations: Some IMGT-functional V segments, including TRBV6-2 and TRBV6-3, could not be distinguished by the 87-base-pair reads and were therefore excluded. Correlated functional status among segregating V segments might be attributable to linkage disequilibrium, but an unknown experimental factor could not be ruled out. Only TCR beta chains were sequenced in this cohort, and the absence of alpha or paired-chain data limited detectable features. A later analysis associated about 18,000 TCR beta sequences with specific HLA alleles at a false discovery rate of 0.05. Cytomegalovirus status was reported to be diagnosed by the classifier with high specificity and sensitivity in both the original and validation cohorts. The study listed 170 or so TCR beta chains as associated with cytomegalovirus. Because HLA typing was missing for some donors at each locus, association tests included only the typed subset. A further reported finding was that TCR beta sequences accurately predicted the HLA-A and HLA-B alleles for most subjects in the first cohort. The sequencing pipeline was judged likely to have produced a cluster of highly shared sequence variants as a technical artifact. According to a later analysis, TCR association rates differed among HLA loci, with DRB1 alleles showing the most associated TCRs and HLA-C alleles showing the fewest. Immune exposure information for the cohort was limited to CMV serostatus. A later analysis found that most CMV-associated TCR beta chains appeared HLA-restricted, with HLA associations seemingly driven largely by CMV exposure. When HLA alleles, especially DR and DQ, strongly co-occurred, TCR associations were difficult to assign to individual alleles. Presence/absence analyses assumed roughly uniform sequencing depth across donors, an assumption that may not hold. In a later genetic analysis, fewer N-insertions in productive TCRs were reported among donors in an Asian-associated ancestry cluster than the roughly 640-donor mean. In an earlier analysis of more than 450 of the donors, most TCR beta V segments were observed in productive rearrangements about 87% or about 30% of the time, broadly matching IMGT annotations. While some public TCRs were present in many individuals, most TCR sequences turned up only very rarely across donors. The authors suggested that the approach could potentially be extended to other disease states and immunological phenotypes. The earlier analysis of fewer than 750 of the donors excluded 15 to 20 rarely observed V segments, including chromosome 9 orphons, because counts were too low. A few of the identified cytomegalovirus-associated TCR beta chains were confirmed in vitro to be specific for cytomegalovirus antigens. In a later analysis, HLA-associated TCR beta chains were found to be more clonally expanded and to have lower generation probabilities than equally common non-associated chains. A later genetic analysis associated a missense DCLRE1C variant with V-gene and J-gene trimming of TCR beta chains, and an independent cohort replicated the association. Several of the top co-occurrence clusters appeared to be linked to parvovirus B19, influenza, CMV and Epstein-Barr virus, according to a later analysis.

To note about this clone: Its specific antigen is unknown. The sample holds no much larger clone one base away, and base qualities are not on file.

From a lookup of the germline V gene, CDR1 and CDR2 are MDHEN and SYDVKM. From the cysteine through the phenylalanine, the CDR3 covers 15 amino acids. Just CDR3 DNA is preserved here, 45 bases in frame from base 1. Trimming leaves V shorter by 2 bases and J shorter by 5 bases, with the junction holding 7 bases beyond the gene matches. Library construction relied on the immunoSEQ multiplex PCR assay. For the multiplex PCR, a mixture combining 60 forward primers for TCR Vbeta segments and 13 reverse primers for TCR Jbeta segments was used. Amplification of the CDR3 region of rearranged TCR beta genes was performed with a multiplex PCR assay on genomic DNA. The Illumina HiSeq System was used to sequence the amplified TCR beta libraries as 87-base-pair reads. The paper's data handling went like this. A later analysis counted approximately 84 million unique TCR beta chains across the roughly 700 repertoires, and some 11 million of these chains were shared by at least two donors. Raw reads were error-corrected and collapsed into unique sequences with a nearest-neighbor algorithm that merged closely related sequences to remove PCR and sequencing errors. CDR3 sequences were aligned to IMGT reference sequences to assign V, D and J gene segments. For a sequence to be retained, at least a six-nucleotide match to both a V gene segment and a J gene segment was required. Rearrangements were classified as productive when the CDR3 lacked stop codons and remained in frame with V and J, and all other rearrangements were classified as non-productive. CDR3 was defined by IMGT convention, running from the second conserved V-encoded cysteine to the conserved J-encoded phenylalanine. Sequences without an unambiguous match to a single V gene segment were excluded from the earlier analysis of 450 to 750 of the donors. In an earlier analysis of about 590 of the donors, a V segment was called functional when productive rearrangements were above 56.7%, and segregating when the standard deviation between donors exceeded 5%. A statistical classification framework was developed to diagnose cytomegalovirus status using the catalog of TCR beta chain sequences. In a later analysis, TCR nucleotide sequences were compared against IMGT/GENE-DB human TR gene sequences so that V and J genes could be assigned. A later analysis assigned CDR3 sequences and most-parsimonious VDJ recombination scenarios with the TCRdist pipeline. A later analysis defined each TCR beta chain by its CDR3 amino acid sequence plus V-gene family, and excluded reads lacking a unique V-gene family. A later analysis removed roughly 590 highly shared, low-generation-probability nucleotide sequences to deal with suspected cross-contamination and a sequencing artifact. In a later analysis, a clonal expansion index was calculated for each public chain from normalized within-repertoire ranks of inferred template counts. In a later analysis, generation probabilities were computed with a VDJ recombination model fitted to out-of-frame rearrangements, and the resulting probabilities were checked against IGoR. In a later analysis, hypergeometric tests were used to score TCR-TCR, TCR-HLA and TCR-CMV co-occurrence, with a repertoire-size bias correction applied to TCR pairs. False discovery rates were estimated in a later analysis by permuting HLA or CMV assignments 20 times. In a later analysis, co-occurring TCRs were grouped using DBSCAN, and TCRdist sequence similarity was added for clustering within HLA-allele-positive subsets. Co-occurrence clustering excluded repertoires with fewer than 30,000 or more than 120,000 public chains, plus five with anomalous nucleotide sharing. TCRdb re-hosts the immuneACCESS table, in-frame sequences only. Its copies lack some clones; in the studies checked, an unresolved V gene accounts for under half of them, and the cause for the rest is not known. V and J calls and clone size come straight from that table; D and trimming were deduced from the DNA. This sample comprises 140,000 to 150,000 clones, over 75% of them detected only once. The top ten clones comprise roughly 1.9% of the sample.

In total, over 600 healthy bone marrow donors made up the cohort. Cohort members were all nominally healthy when sampled, although unrecorded immune exposures were likely present. The donor tested CMV seronegative, placing the donor among the 352 seronegative members of the cohort. Every donor gave a peripheral blood sample, and the peripheral blood mononuclear cells from that sample were used for TCR beta sequencing. Genomic DNA was extracted from the blood cell samples with the Qiagen DNeasy Blood Extraction Kit. This sequence was found in a man aged 40-50 years in good health and CMV-seronegative. The chain employs TRBV28 and TRBJ1-2; the central 8 bases match TRBD1. The specimen was PBMCs. The DNA is TGTGCCAGCAGTTTAGGGACAGGTTCGTTTTATGGCTACACCTTC. Protein translation: CASSLGTGSFYGYTF.